Listed below are T cell receptor beta chains from one sample, sequenced in a study of shared clonotypes between healthy human individuals. Clones were read by immunoSEQ multiplex PCR, and TCRdb kept only the in-frame ones, dropping some. The sample includes some 2.1 million clones, roughly 95% of them seen just once. The material sequenced was naive CD8+ T cells sorted from blood. The receptors originated from a man between 18 and 35 years old in good health. Each CDR3 is given with its conserved first and last residue. Each record gives: J gene, clone size, V gene, D gene, CDR3 protein, CDR3 DNA. D genes are given only for firm matches. A row's size may be missing; if present it is once, few, many or a size class.

J: TRBJ2-3; size: NA; V: TRBV27; D: NA; CDR3: CASSPGTASTDTQYF; DNA: TGTGCCAGCAGTCCGGGGACGGCCAGCACAGATACGCAGTATTTT
J: TRBJ2-7; size: NA; V: TRBV4-1; D: NA; CDR3: CASSQDLGEQYF; DNA: TGCGCCAGCAGCCAAGATCTCGGCGAGCAGTACTTC
J: TRBJ2-3; size: few; V: TRBV2; D: NA; CDR3: CAWGGTDTQYF; DNA: TGTGCCTGGGGAGGCACAGATACGCAGTATTTT
J: TRBJ2-5; size: NA; V: TRBV15; D: NA; CDR3: CATSRAPGQNEETQYF; DNA: TGTGCCACCAGCAGAGCGCCGGGACAAAACGAAGAGACCCAGTACTTC
J: TRBJ2-7; size: NA; V: TRBV5-4; D: NA; CDR3: CASSSTGFEQYF; DNA: TGTGCCAGCAGCTCGACAGGATTCGAGCAGTACTTC
J: TRBJ2-2; size: NA; V: TRBV7-6; D: TRBD2; CDR3: CASSGSGGGELFF; DNA: TGTGCCAGCAGCGGTAGCGGGGGCGGGGAGCTGTTTTTT
J: TRBJ2-7; size: NA; V: TRBV7-9; D: TRBD1; CDR3: CASSARQRTGTYEQYF; DNA: TGTGCCAGCAGCGCTCGTCAGCGGACAGGAACCTACGAGCAGTACTTC
J: TRBJ1-6; size: NA; V: TRBV5-1; D: NA; CDR3: CASSFLPGADSPLHF; DNA: TGCGCCAGCAGCTTTCTCCCGGGAGCGGATTCACCCCTCCACTTT
J: TRBJ2-3; size: NA; V: TRBV9; D: NA; CDR3: CASSGSSGIGDTQYF; DNA: TGTGCCAGCAGTGGATCAAGCGGCATTGGAGATACGCAGTATTTT
J: TRBJ2-3; size: NA; V: TRBV5-1; D: TRBD2; CDR3: CASSPGLAGSYTDTQYF; DNA: TGCGCCAGCAGCCCAGGACTAGCGGGATCCTACACAGATACGCAGTATTTT
J: TRBJ1-5; size: NA; V: TRBV28; D: TRBD1; CDR3: CASSGTGGAGSNQPQHF; DNA: TGTGCCAGCAGTGGGACAGGGGGCGCTGGGTCCAATCAGCCCCAGCATTTT
J: TRBJ2-1; size: NA; V: TRBV27; D: TRBD2; CDR3: CASSFHPGGGYEQFF; DNA: TGTGCCAGCAGTTTCCACCCCGGGGGGGGCTATGAGCAGTTCTTC